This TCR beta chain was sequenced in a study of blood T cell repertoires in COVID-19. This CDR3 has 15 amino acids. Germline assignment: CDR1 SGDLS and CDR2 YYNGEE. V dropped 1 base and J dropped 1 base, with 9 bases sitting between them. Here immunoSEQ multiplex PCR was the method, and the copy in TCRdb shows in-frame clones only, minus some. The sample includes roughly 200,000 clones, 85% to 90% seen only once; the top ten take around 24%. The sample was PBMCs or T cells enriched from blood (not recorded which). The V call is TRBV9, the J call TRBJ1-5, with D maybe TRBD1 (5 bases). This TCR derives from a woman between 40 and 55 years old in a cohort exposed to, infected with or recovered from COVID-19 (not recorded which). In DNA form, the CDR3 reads TGTGCCAGCAGCGTAACAGGCGCGAGCAATCAGCCCCAGCATTTT. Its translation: CASSVTGASNQPQHF.